This TCR beta chain was retrieved from a study of cytomegalovirus exposure and HLA in healthy donors. The overall study: Early release data held 85 million to 95 million unique TCRs from HLA-typed donors. Among the 400 or so donors who were genotyped, about 86% fell in the genetic ancestry cluster that is associated with self-reported Caucasian donors.

Study conclusions and caveats: The study recorded 150 to 200 TCR beta chains that were cytomegalovirus-associated.

The study ran its PCR with 60 Vbeta and 13 Jbeta primers. Repertoires were generated with immunoSEQ multiplex PCR, while TCRdb's copy carries only in-frame clones and drops some. The sample table sets out roughly 100,000 clones. This CDR3 region has 14 residues. CDR1 is SGHRS, CDR2 YFSETQ, per germline. V shed 4 bases and J 3 bases; nucleotides not matched to a gene: 7. About this clone itself: Its antigen remains unidentified.

The clonotype originates from a man between 40 and 49 years old in good health and CMV-seronegative. The chain links TRBV5-1 to TRBJ2-7, with 7 bases fitting TRBD1. Material for sequencing was PBMCs. This CDR3 is CASSLRDRDYEQYF. For the CDR3, the DNA is TGCGCCAGCAGCCTCCGGGACAGAGACTACGAGCAGTACTTC.